This T cell receptor (beta chain) was captured by sequencing in a study of blood T cell repertoires in COVID-19. Background on the study: The United States, Italy and Spain provided the acute and convalescent COVID-19 samples. PBMCs, B-cell-depleted T cells, or T cells provided the cDNA or gDNA that made up the material.

The CDR3 is 14 residues long. V dropped 5 bases and J dropped 4 bases, with 14 bases sitting between them. Germline V gene data show CDR1 as MNHEY and CDR2 as SMNVEV (reference sequence). Everyone who took part was about 18 to 90 years old, and they came from 24 US areas. In Cohort 3, a recovered donor had either two negative PCRs, clearance, or symptom resolution. The repertoire was sequenced with immunoSEQ multiplex PCR; TCRdb's copy has only in-frame clones and lacks some. The table lists approximately 200,000 clones, roughly 82% of them singletons. The specimen sequenced was PBMCs or T cells enriched from blood (not recorded which). This clonotype was sampled from a man aged 35-49 years who had recovered from COVID-19. The rearrangement uses TRBV27 and TRBJ1-2, with D possibly matching TRBD1 (5 bases). CDR3 protein: CASSPQTATYGYTF. CDR3 bases: TGTGCCAGCAGTCCTCAGACAGCGACCTATGGCTACACCTTC.